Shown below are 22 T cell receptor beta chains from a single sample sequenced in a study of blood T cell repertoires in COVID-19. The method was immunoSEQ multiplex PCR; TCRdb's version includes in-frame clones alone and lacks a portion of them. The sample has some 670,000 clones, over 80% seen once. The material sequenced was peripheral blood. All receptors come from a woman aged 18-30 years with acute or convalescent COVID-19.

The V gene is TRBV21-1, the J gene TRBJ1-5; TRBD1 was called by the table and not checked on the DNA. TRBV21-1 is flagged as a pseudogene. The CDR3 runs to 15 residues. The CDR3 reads CASSKVKGNNQPQHF. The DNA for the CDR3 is TGTGCCAGCAGCAAAGTGAAGGGGAACAATCAGCCCCAGCATTTT.

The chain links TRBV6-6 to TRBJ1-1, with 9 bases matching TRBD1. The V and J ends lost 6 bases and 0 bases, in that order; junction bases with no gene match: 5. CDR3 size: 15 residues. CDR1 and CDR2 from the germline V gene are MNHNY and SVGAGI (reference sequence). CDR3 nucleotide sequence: TGTGCCAGCAGGGTGGACAGGGGCTTGAACACTGAAGCTTTCTTT. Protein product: CASRVDRGLNTEAFF.

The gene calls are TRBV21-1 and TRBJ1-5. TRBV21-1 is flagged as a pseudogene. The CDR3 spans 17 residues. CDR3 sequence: CASSEPWAREDNQPQHF. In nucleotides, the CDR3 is TGTGCCAGCAGCGAGCCCTGGGCCCGGGAGGACAATCAGCCCCAGCATTTT.

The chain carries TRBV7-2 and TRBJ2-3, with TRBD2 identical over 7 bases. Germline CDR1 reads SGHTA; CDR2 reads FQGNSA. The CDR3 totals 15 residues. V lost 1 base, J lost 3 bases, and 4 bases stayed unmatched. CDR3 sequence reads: CASSLGPGGTDTQYF. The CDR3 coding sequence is TGTGCCAGCAGCTTAGGGCCGGGGGGTACAGATACGCAGTATTTT.

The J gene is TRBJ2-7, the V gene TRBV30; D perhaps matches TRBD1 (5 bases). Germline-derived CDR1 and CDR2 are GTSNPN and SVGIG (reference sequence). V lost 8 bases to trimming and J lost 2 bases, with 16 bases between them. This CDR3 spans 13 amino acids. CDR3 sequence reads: CAGETAPTYEQYF. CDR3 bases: TGTGCCGGAGAGACAGCTCCAACCTACGAGCAGTACTTC.

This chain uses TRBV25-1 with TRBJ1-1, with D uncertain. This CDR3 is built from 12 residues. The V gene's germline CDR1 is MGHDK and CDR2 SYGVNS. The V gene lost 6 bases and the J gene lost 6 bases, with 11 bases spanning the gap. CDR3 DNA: TGTGCCAGCAGAAGCGAGTCCCCTGAAGCTTTCTTT. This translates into CASRSESPEAFF.

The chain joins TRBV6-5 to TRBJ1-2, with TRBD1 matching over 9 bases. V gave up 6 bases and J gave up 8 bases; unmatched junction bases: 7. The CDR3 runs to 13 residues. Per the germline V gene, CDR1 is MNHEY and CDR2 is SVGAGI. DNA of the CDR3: TGTGCCAGCAGCCGGGGACAGGGAAAGGGCTACACCTTC. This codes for CASSRGQGKGYTF.

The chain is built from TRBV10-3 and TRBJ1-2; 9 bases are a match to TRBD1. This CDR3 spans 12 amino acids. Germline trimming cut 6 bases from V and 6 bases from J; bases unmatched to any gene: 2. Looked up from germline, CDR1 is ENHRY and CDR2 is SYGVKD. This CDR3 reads CAISGTGNGYTF. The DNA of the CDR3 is TGTGCCATCAGCGGGACAGGGAATGGCTACACCTTC.

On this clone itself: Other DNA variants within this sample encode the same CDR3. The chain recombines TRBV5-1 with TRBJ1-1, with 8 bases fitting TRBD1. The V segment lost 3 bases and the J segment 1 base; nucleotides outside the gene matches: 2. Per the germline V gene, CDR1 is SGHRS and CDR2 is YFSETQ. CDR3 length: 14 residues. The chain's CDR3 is CASSSDRGNTEAFF. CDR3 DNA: TGCGCCAGCAGCTCAGACAGGGGGAACACTGAAGCTTTCTTT.

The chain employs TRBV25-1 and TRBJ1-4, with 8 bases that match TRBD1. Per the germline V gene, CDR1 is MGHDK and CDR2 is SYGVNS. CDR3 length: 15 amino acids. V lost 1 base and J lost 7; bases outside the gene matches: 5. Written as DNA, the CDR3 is TGTGCCAGCAGTGAATCCAGGGGGCAGGGTGAAAAACTGTTTTTT. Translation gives CASSESRGQGEKLFF.

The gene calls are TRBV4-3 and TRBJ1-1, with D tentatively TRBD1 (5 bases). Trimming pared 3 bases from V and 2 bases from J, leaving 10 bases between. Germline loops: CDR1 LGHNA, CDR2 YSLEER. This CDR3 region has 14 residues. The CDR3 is CASSQTAINTEAFF. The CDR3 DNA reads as TGCGCCAGCAGCCAGACAGCGATTAACACTGAAGCTTTCTTT.

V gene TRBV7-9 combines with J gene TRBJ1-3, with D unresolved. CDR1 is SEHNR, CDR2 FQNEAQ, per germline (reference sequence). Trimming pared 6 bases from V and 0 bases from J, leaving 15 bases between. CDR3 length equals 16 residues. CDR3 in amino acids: CASSQSIPVSGNTIYF. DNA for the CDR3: TGTGCCAGCAGTCAATCGATTCCAGTCTCTGGAAACACCATATATTTT.

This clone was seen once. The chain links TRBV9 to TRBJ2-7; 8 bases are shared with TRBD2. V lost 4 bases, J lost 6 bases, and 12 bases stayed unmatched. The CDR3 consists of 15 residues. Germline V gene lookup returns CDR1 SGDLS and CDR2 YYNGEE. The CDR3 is CASSPPSGGPGEQYF. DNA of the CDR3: TGTGCCAGCAGCCCCCCATCGGGGGGGCCTGGCGAGCAGTACTTC.

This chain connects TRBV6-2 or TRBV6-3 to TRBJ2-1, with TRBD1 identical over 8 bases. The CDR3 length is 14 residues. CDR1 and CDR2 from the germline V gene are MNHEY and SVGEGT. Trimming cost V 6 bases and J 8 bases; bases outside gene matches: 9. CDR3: CASSSRTGLDEQFF. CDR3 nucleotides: TGTGCCAGCAGCTCTCGGACAGGGTTGGATGAGCAGTTCTTC.

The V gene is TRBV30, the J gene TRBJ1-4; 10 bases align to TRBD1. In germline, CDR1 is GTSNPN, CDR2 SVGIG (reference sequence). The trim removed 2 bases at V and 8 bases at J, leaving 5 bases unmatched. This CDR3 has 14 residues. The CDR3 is CAWSTPGQGEKLFF. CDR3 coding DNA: TGTGCCTGGAGTACTCCGGGACAGGGGGAAAAACTGTTTTTT.

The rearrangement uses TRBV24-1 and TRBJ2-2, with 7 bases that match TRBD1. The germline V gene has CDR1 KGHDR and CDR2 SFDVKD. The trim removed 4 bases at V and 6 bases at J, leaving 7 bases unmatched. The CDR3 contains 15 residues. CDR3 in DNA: TGTGCCACCAGTGACAGACAGGGTGAGGCCGGGGAGCTGTTTTTT. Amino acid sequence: CATSDRQGEAGELFF.

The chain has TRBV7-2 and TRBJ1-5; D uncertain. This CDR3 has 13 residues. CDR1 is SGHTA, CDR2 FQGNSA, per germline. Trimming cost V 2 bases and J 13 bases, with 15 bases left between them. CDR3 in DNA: TGTGCCAGCAGCTTAAAACTAGGGCACGATCAGCATTTT. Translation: CASSLKLGHDQHF.

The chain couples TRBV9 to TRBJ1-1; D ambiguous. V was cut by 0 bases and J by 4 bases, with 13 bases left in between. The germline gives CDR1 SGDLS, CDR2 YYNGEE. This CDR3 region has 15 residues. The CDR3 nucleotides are TGTGCCAGCAGCGTAGCTCCATCCCAGGCCACTGAAGCTTTCTTT. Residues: CASSVAPSQATEAFF.

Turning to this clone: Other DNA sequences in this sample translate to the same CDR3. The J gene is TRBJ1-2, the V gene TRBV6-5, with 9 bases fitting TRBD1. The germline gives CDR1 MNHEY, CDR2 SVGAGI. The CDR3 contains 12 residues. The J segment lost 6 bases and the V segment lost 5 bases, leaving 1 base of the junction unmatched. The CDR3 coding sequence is TGTGCCAGCAGTAGGACAGGGGATGGCTACACCTTC. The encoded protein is CASSRTGDGYTF.

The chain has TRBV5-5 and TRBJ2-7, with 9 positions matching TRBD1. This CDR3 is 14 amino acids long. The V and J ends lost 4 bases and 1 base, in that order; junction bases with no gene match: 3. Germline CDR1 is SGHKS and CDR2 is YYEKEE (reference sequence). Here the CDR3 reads CASSPGTGSYEQYF. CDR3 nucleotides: TGTGCCAGCAGCCCCGGGACAGGGTCCTACGAGCAGTACTTC.

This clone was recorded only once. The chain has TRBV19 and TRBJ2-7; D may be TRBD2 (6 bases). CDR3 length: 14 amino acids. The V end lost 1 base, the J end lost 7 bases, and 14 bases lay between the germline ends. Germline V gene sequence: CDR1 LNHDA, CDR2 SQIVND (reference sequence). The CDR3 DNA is TGTGCCAGTAGTATAGTAGGGGCCAGCGGGGAGCAGTACTTC. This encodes CASSIVGASGEQYF.

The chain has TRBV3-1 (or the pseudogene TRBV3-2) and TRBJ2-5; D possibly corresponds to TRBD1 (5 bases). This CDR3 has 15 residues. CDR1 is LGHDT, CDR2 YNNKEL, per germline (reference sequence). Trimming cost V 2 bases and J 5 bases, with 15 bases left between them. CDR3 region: CASSQKGVLRETQYF. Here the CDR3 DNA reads TGTGCCAGCAGCCAAAAAGGGGTGTTGAGGGAGACCCAGTACTTC.